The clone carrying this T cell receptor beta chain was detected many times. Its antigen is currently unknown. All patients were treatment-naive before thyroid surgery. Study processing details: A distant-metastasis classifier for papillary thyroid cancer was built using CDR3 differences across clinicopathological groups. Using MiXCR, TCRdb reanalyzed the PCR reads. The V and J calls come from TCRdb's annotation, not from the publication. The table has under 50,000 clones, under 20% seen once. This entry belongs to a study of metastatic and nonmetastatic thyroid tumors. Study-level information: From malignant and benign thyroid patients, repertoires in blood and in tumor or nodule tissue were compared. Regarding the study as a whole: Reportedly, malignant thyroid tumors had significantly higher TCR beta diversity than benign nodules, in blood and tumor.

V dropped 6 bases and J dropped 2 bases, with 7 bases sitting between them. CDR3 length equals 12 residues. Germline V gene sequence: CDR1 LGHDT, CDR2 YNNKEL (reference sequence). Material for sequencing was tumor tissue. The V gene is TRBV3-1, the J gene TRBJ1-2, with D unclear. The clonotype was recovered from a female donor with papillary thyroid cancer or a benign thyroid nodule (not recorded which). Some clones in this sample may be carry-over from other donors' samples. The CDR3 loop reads CASRHGNYGYTF. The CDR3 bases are TGTGCCAGCAGGCACGGAAACTATGGCTACACCTTC.